This T cell receptor beta chain was documented in a study of technical replicates of blood from a handful of donors. Sequenced by immunoSEQ multiplex PCR; TCRdb stores in-frame clones only, minus some. This sample yields under 85,000 clones, of which 85% to 95% are seen a single time; less than 0.3% belongs to the top ten. Specimen: T cells isolated from PBMCs. The receptor's source is a human donor in good health.

As DNA, the CDR3 is TGCGCCAGCAGCTCTCCGGGACAGGGGGCCTACGAGCAGTACTTC. It codes for CASSSPGQGAYEQYF. The chain couples TRBV4-1 to TRBJ2-7; 11 bases agree with TRBD1. Germline V lookup: CDR1 MGHRA, CDR2 YSYEKL. This CDR3 contains 15 residues. Trimming took 5 bases from V and 2 from J; bases not matched to a gene: 5.